The 18 T cell receptor beta chains presented below share a single source sample, sequenced in a study of T-cell memory formation after mild COVID-19. TCRdb re-derived calls from the 5' RACE reads in MiXCR, one entry per CDR3 protein. The data hold about 50,000 distinct CDR3 sequences, with around 12% observed a single time. Source material: PBMCs or a T cell subset sorted from them (not recorded which). The receptors originated from a man aged 18 to 35 who had mild COVID-19 (a few samples of this study predate the infection). Cell type and time point are not known.

This clonotype was seen many times. V gene TRBV27 combines with J gene TRBJ2-3; 7 positions agree with TRBD1. The germline V gene has CDR1 MNHEY and CDR2 SMNVEV (reference sequence). The V gene end was trimmed by 4 bases and the J gene end by 0 bases; junction bases not matched to a gene: 4. The CDR3 totals 15 residues. CDR3 in amino acids: CASSSPGGSTDTQYF. In nucleotides, the CDR3 is TGTGCCAGCAGTTCTCCAGGGGGAAGCACAGATACGCAGTATTTT.

As for this clonotype: The junction departs from germline at one end; a sequencing error may be responsible. This chain uses TRBV10-3 with TRBJ2-1, with D perhaps TRBD1 or TRBD2 (5 bases each). CDR1 and CDR2 (germline): ENHRY, SYGVKD. This CDR3 is built from 11 residues. The CDR3 nucleotides read TGTGCCATCAGTGAACCGGGACCCCAGGTCTTC. Amino acids: CAISEPGPQVF.

This clonotype turned up a few times. The genes are TRBV29-1 and TRBJ1-6, with D perhaps TRBD1 (6 bases). CDR1 SQVTM and CDR2 ANQGSEA come from the germline V gene. V lost 2 bases and J lost 6, with 8 bases in between. The CDR3 loop spans 13 amino acids. CDR3 sequence reads: CSVELDSNSPLHF. The CDR3 nucleotides are TGCAGCGTTGAATTGGACAGTAATTCACCCCTCCACTTT.

This rearrangement joins TRBV6-2 or TRBV6-3 to TRBJ1-4; D gene ambiguous. Germline V gene lookup returns CDR1 MNHEY and CDR2 SVGEGT. V gave up 1 base and J gave up 8 bases, with 11 bases separating them. The CDR3 has 14 residues. CDR3 protein: CASSYLPNGEKLFF. The DNA for the CDR3 is TGTGCCAGCAGTTACTTACCAAACGGAGAAAAACTGTTTTTT.

Only a few counts were recorded for this clonotype. The rearrangement uses TRBV9 and TRBJ2-3; possibly TRBD2 for D (6 bases). The CDR3 length is 15 residues. Looked up from germline, CDR1 is SGDLS and CDR2 is YYNGEE. Trimming stripped 2 bases from V and 2 bases from J, with 12 bases between. The CDR3 reads CASSVTGTFTDTQYF. CDR3 bases: TGTGCCAGCAGCGTGACGGGGACTTTCACAGATACGCAGTATTTT.

The V gene is TRBV28, the J gene TRBJ1-1, with D possibly TRBD1 on 6 matching bases. CDR1 is MDHEN and CDR2 is SYDVKM in the germline V gene. The V end lost 6 bases, the J end lost 7 bases, and 15 bases lay between the germline ends. CDR3 size: 13 residues. The DNA for the CDR3 is TGTGCCAGCAGCCCGTCGGGACACGGTGAAGCTTTCTTT. Its translation: CASSPSGHGEAFF.

This clonotype was picked up a small number of times. The CDR3 DNA reads TGTGCCAGCAGCTCAAGGGACAGGGGGCTTGGCTATGGCTACACCTTC. Its protein product is CASSSRDRGLGYGYTF. J is TRBJ1-2 and V is TRBV7-2, with TRBD1 identical over 12 bases. The CDR3 has 16 residues. Germline CDR1 and CDR2: SGHTA and FQGNSA. The trim removed 4 bases at V and 4 bases at J, leaving 7 bases unmatched.

The V gene is TRBV4-1, the J gene TRBJ1-1, with 11 bases aligning to TRBD1. This CDR3 is 16 amino acids long. V trimming: 4 bases; J trimming: 5 bases; junction bases outside the gene matches: 9. Germline CDR1 reads MGHRA; CDR2 reads YSYEKL. The chain's CDR3 is CASSLSGTGGWTEAFF. The DNA for the CDR3 is TGCGCCAGCAGCCTCTCCGGGACAGGGGGTTGGACTGAAGCTTTCTTT.

There are a few counts of this clonotype. The rearrangement links TRBV29-1 to TRBJ2-1; 10 bases fit TRBD2. The ends lost 6 bases at V and 8 bases at J; junction bases unmatched: 4. The CDR3 has 12 amino acids. Germline lookup yields CDR1 SQVTM and CDR2 ANQGSEA. CDR3 loop: CSVSSGGYEQFF. In nucleotides, the CDR3 is TGCAGCGTCTCTAGCGGGGGCTATGAGCAGTTCTTC.

This clonotype showed up just a few times. The chain employs TRBV4-1 and TRBJ1-2; TRBD1 might be the D (6 bases). The V gene's germline CDR1 is MGHRA and CDR2 YSYEKL. Trimming left V 1 base short and J 4 bases short, with 10 bases between. The CDR3 consists of 14 residues. CDR3 region: CASSQADRFYGYTF. The CDR3 DNA sequence: TGCGCCAGCAGCCAAGCAGACAGGTTCTATGGCTACACCTTC.

This clonotype was counted many times. This chain links TRBV20-1 with TRBJ1-5; D remains unclear. There are 13 residues in the CDR3. Germline values: CDR1 DFQATT, CDR2 SNEGSKA (reference sequence). V lost 3 bases and J 3 bases, leaving 9 bases between the germline ends. In DNA, the CDR3 is TGCAGTGCTAGCCCGGGGAACAATCAGCCCCAGCATTTT. Translated: CSASPGNNQPQHF.

A few counts support this clonotype. The rearrangement uses TRBV6-2 or TRBV6-3 and TRBJ2-3; D is ambiguous. Germline CDR1 MNHEY, CDR2 SVGEGT. Trimming pared 9 bases from V and 4 bases from J, leaving 17 bases between. This CDR3 comprises 14 residues. The CDR3 nucleotides read TGTGCCAGTCAAGTTACAGACTGGGCAGATACGCAGTATTTT. It is translated as CASQVTDWADTQYF.

This clonotype was seen just once. The chain links TRBV5-1 to TRBJ2-3; 9 nucleotides agree with TRBD2. Germline-derived CDR1 and CDR2 are SGHRS and YFSETQ. Unmatched junction bases numbered 8, after V lost 3 bases and J lost 6 bases. The CDR3 runs to 15 residues. This chain's CDR3 is CASSSPAGGRDTQYF. DNA for the CDR3: TGCGCCAGCAGCTCACCAGCGGGGGGACGGGATACGCAGTATTTT.

The CDR3 reads CASSPGGLAASYNEQFF. For the CDR3, the DNA is TGCGCCAGCAGCCCGGGGGGACTAGCGGCCTCCTACAATGAGCAGTTCTTC. This chain joins TRBV5-1 and TRBJ2-1, with 11 bases matching TRBD2. The CDR3 contains 17 residues. V shed 4 bases and J 0 bases; nucleotides not matched to a gene: 6. CDR1 and CDR2 (germline): SGHRS, YFSETQ. Full variable domain (remainder filled in from reference TRBV5-1 and TRBJ2-1): KAGVTQTPRYLIKTRGQQVTLSCSPISGHRSVSWYQQTPGQGLQFLFEYFSETQRNKGNFPGRFSGRQFSNSRSEMNVSTLELGDSALYLCASSPGGLAASYNEQFFGPGTRLTVL.

This clonotype came up a few times. The CDR3 loop is CASSLGGVTNTEAFF. The CDR3, as DNA: TGTGCCAGCAGCCTGGGAGGGGTTACGAACACTGAAGCTTTCTTT. This sequence joins TRBV7-2 and TRBJ1-1, with D possibly matching TRBD1 (5 bases). Germline V gene data show CDR1 as SGHTA and CDR2 as FQGNSA. The V and J ends lost 5 bases and 1 base respectively, with 14 bases between them. The CDR3 is 15 residues long.

This clonotype was seen a handful of times. The chain couples TRBV7-9 to TRBJ2-7, with no clear D. Looked up from germline, CDR1 is SEHNR and CDR2 is FQNEAQ (reference sequence). The CDR3 extends over 14 amino acids. Trimming removed 4 bases from V and 3 bases from J, with 13 bases in between. In DNA form, the CDR3 reads TGTGCCAGCAGCTATCAGCTGGGGTACTACGAGCAGTACTTC. This gives the protein CASSYQLGYYEQYF.

This clonotype was observed once. The rearrangement uses TRBV24-1 and TRBJ2-1; maybe TRBD2 (6 bases). CDR1 and CDR2 from the germline V gene are KGHDR and SFDVKD. Trimming cost V 10 bases and J 3 bases, with 18 bases left between them. The CDR3 is made up of 15 amino acids. CDR3 region: CATKLAQGFYNEQFF. CDR3 in DNA: TGTGCCACTAAGCTAGCGCAAGGATTCTACAATGAGCAGTTCTTC.

The chain employs TRBV6-5 and TRBJ2-1, with 13 bases identical to TRBD2. CDR3 size: 15 residues. The germline gives CDR1 MNHEY, CDR2 SVGAGI. The junction had 7 bases not matched to a gene; V was cut back by 7 bases and J by 7 bases. The CDR3 reads CASTSTSGGRNEQFF. The CDR3 DNA follows: TGTGCCAGCACCTCGACTAGCGGGGGGCGGAATGAGCAGTTCTTC.